This T cell receptor (beta chain) was retrieved from a study of cytomegalovirus exposure and HLA in healthy donors. Across the study: Earlier, 200 million or so T cells were analyzed, and over 95 million unique TCR beta sequences were found among them.

Findings and caveats of the study: It was reported that the classifier diagnosed cytomegalovirus status with high specificity and sensitivity in both the original and validation cohorts. Among the CMV-associated chains, a few were confirmed in vitro as specific for CMV antigens.

As for this clone: As yet, its antigen is unknown.

13 Jbeta primers and 60 Vbeta primers were used for the PCR. Some clones are missing from TCRdb's copy, which holds only in-frame ones; the method was immunoSEQ multiplex PCR. The sample holds 150,000 or so clones, roughly 82% seen once. The J segment lost 0 bases and the V segment lost 4 bases, leaving 10 bases of the junction unmatched. Germline CDR1 and CDR2: SGHKS and YYEKEE (reference sequence). The CDR3 is 17 residues long. The sequence was collected from a man aged 25 to 40 in good health and CMV-seropositive. The V gene is TRBV5-5, the J gene TRBJ2-7; 10 bases map to TRBD2. The sequenced material came from PBMCs. The CDR3 loop reads CASSPPVGTSDSYEQYF. The CDR3 DNA is TGTGCCAGCAGCCCCCCGGTAGGGACTAGCGACTCCTACGAGCAGTACTTC. The full variable domain, in which reference TRBV5-5 and TRBJ2-7 provide the parts outside the CDR3, is DAGVTQSPTHLIKTRGQQVTLRCSPISGHKSVSWYQQVLGQGPQFIFQYYEKEERGRGNFPDRFSARQFPNYSSELNVNALLLGDSALYLCASSPPVGTSDSYEQYFGPGTRLTVT.